The 19 T cell receptor delta chains given below trace back to one sample, sequenced in a study of fetal and pediatric gammadelta thymocytes. TCRdb called clones anew from the reads with CATT. The sample consists of approximately 2,000 delta-chain clones, around 27% of them appearing once. The specimen was non-Vgamma9Vdelta2 gamma-delta T cells from the thymus. As to subset: CD3+gammadeltaTCR+ thymocytes not co-expressing Vgamma9 and Vdelta2. These receptors all stem from a child who underwent cardiac surgery and was recorded as healthy.

Concerning this clone: With a far larger clone one base away, a read error is the likely cause. V and J are TRDV3 and TRDJ1, with 12 bases identical to TRDD3. The CDR3 totals 16 residues. Germline CDR1 and CDR2: TVYSNPD and GDNSRS (reference sequence). The V gene end was trimmed by 3 bases and the J gene end by 4 bases; junction bases not matched to a gene: 12. The CDR3 spells CAFPRGTGGYRDKLIF. CDR3 nucleotide sequence: TGTGCCTTCCCCCGGGGCACTGGGGGATACCGCGATAAACTCATCTTT.

Comments on this clone: A much larger clone differs by one base, so this may be a read error. This rearrangement joins TRDV1 to TRDJ2; 8 nucleotides align to TRDD3. The CDR3 extends over 21 amino acids. The V gene end was trimmed by 0 bases and the J gene end by 5 bases; junction bases not matched to a gene: 20. Germline V lookup: CDR1 TSWWSYY, CDR2 QGS. CDR3 protein: CALGELFGSYWGLRVTAQLFF. The DNA for the CDR3 is TGTGCTCTTGGGGAACTCTTCGGCTCCTACTGGGGGCTGAGGGTCACAGCACAACTCTTCTTT.

This clone rates as medium-sized (0.01 to 0.1%). V usage is TRAV23/DV6 and J usage is TRDJ1, with TRDD3 matching 7 bases. The germline V gene has CDR1 NTAFDY and CDR2 IRPDVSE (reference sequence). This CDR3 has 16 residues. In nucleotides, the CDR3 is TGTGCTGTCCCAAGGCTGGGGGTCCAGTGGACCGATAAACTCATCTTT. It translates to CAVPRLGVQWTDKLIF.

About this clone: Given a much more abundant clone one base away, this may be a read error. J is TRDJ2 and V is TRDV1; D assignment may be TRDD2 or TRDD3 (6 bases each). The CDR3 runs to 25 residues. Germline V CDR1 and CDR2: TSWWSYY, QGS. V lost 3 bases to trimming and J lost 1 base, with 39 bases between them. Written as DNA, the CDR3 is TGTGCTCTTGGGGACAAGAATAGCCTTCCCATGGGGGTGACGGGAGGGGAAGTTTTGACAGCACAACTCTTCTTT. Protein: CALGDKNSLPMGVTGGEVLTAQLFF.

This clone is labeled as large. J is TRDJ1 and V is TRDV1, with 8 bases lining up with TRDD3. The ends lost 2 bases at V and 6 bases at J; junction bases unmatched: 17. The CDR3 runs to 18 residues. Germline CDR1 and CDR2: TSWWSYY and QGS. The CDR3 spells CALGELSGDGGFGNKLIF. CDR3 bases: TGTGCTCTTGGGGAATTAAGCGGCGATGGGGGATTTGGGAATAAACTCATCTTT.

This clone was detected a few times. J is TRDJ1 and V is TRDV1; 13 positions agree with TRDD3. The V segment lost 5 bases and the J segment 9 bases; nucleotides outside the gene matches: 21. Germline CDR1 is TSWWSYY and CDR2 is QGS. This CDR3 is built from 19 residues. The CDR3 DNA is TGTGCTCTTGGGAAAGCCCTTGACCTACTGGGGGATACGCGGGATGAACTCATCTTT. This translates into CALGKALDLLGDTRDELIF.

With regard to this clone: A much more abundant neighbour one base away suggests this may be a read error. The sample carries other DNA sequences with the same CDR3. V usage is TRDV2 and J usage is TRDJ1, with 9 positions matching TRDD3. CDR3 length: 25 residues. V was pared by 1 base and J by 0 bases, with 32 bases of the junction left unmatched. The germline CDR1 and CDR2 sequences are GEAIGNYY and EKD. The CDR3 sequence: CACDTTRLQPGTGGKKPGYTDKLIF. Written as DNA, the CDR3 is TGTGCCTGTGACACAACTCGACTACAACCTGGTACTGGGGGAAAGAAGCCCGGGTACACCGATAAACTCATCTTT.

About this clone: A far larger clone lies a single base away; this is likely a read error. V gene TRAV36/DV7 combines with J gene TRDJ1; D is possibly TRDD3 (5 bases). The CDR3 is 20 residues long. V lost 3 bases to trimming and J lost 0 bases, with 30 bases between them. Germline CDR1 is VTNFRS and CDR2 is LTSSGIE (reference sequence). CDR3 loop: CAVATPIGLWDPFYTDKLIF. As DNA, the CDR3 is TGTGCTGTGGCAACTCCGATTGGGCTGTGGGATCCCTTTTACACCGATAAACTCATCTTT.

As concerns this clone: Since a much larger clone is just one base distant, this may be a read error. The sample carries other DNA sequences with the same CDR3. This rearrangement joins TRDV1 to TRDJ1; 11 bases map to TRDD3. After removal of 4 bases from V and 7 bases from J, the junction contained 26 bases not matched to a gene. The CDR3 contains 21 residues. Germline CDR1 and CDR2: TSWWSYY and QGS. The DNA for the CDR3 is TGTGCTCTTGGGGCCTTGGCTTCCTACACTTTGCTGGGGGATACCAGGGGTAAACTCATCTTT. Protein: CALGALASYTLLGDTRGKLIF.

Points on this clone: It may be a read error: a sequence one base away is much more abundant. The rearrangement links TRAV36/DV7 to TRDJ1; 10 bases are shared with TRDD3. This CDR3 is 24 amino acids long. Germline V gene data show CDR1 as VTNFRS and CDR2 as LTSSGIE (reference sequence). Trimming at V came to 4 bases and at J to 0 bases, leaving 33 bases not matched to a gene. The CDR3 nucleotides read TGTGCTGTGCAGGCCAGGTGGATCCACGGGGGATACGAGAGGGGGGTTCGTTACACCGATAAACTCATCTTT. Its translation: CAVQARWIHGGYERGVRYTDKLIF.

By share, this clone counts as medium-sized. The V and J genes are TRDV3 and TRDJ1, with TRDD3 as a possible D gene (5 bases). V was shortened by 3 bases and J by 1 base, with 18 bases between the two germline ends. This CDR3 comprises 15 residues. Germline CDR1 TVYSNPD, CDR2 GDNSRS (reference sequence). The CDR3 here is CALTEGGELTDKLIF. The CDR3 DNA sequence: TGTGCCTTGACCGAAGGTGGGGAACTCACCGATAAACTCATCTTT.

By its share, this clone is medium-sized. The J gene is TRDJ1, the V gene TRDV1, with 7 nucleotides matching TRDD2. The junction had 25 bases not matched to a gene; V was cut back by 3 bases and J by 0 bases. CDR1 is TSWWSYY, CDR2 QGS, per germline. The length of the CDR3 is 22 residues. DNA of the CDR3: TGTGCTCTTGGGGAGCAAGCCTTCCTTTTGCCACCAATCCCTTTGTACACCGATAAACTCATCTTT. Its translation is CALGEQAFLLPPIPLYTDKLIF.

This chain connects TRDV1 to TRDJ1; 13 positions agree with TRDD3. Germline V CDR1 and CDR2: TSWWSYY, QGS. The length of the CDR3 is 26 residues. J lost 0 bases, V lost 4 bases, and 32 bases had no gene match. CDR3 coding DNA: TGTGCTCTTGGGGTCGTGACCCAATTACGGGCCTTCCTACACTGGGGGATACGAGGGTACACCGATAAACTCATCTTT. Its protein is CALGVVTQLRAFLHWGIRGYTDKLIF.

Regarding this clone: A far larger clone is just one base off, so this is likely a read error. The chain has TRAV29/DV5 and TRDJ1; a weak D match, TRDD3 (8 bases). CDR3 length: 20 amino acids. CDR1 is NSMFDY and CDR2 is ISSIKDK in the germline V gene. V lost 3 bases to trimming and J lost 8 bases, with 38 bases between them. CDR3 amino acids: CAAKARFLRYGIRQGRKLIF. As DNA, the CDR3 is TGTGCAGCAAAGGCAAGATTCCTACGATACGGGATACGACAAGGGAGAAAACTCATCTTT.

This clone was seen more than once but under ten times. Possible read error: a much larger clone is one base away. V usage is TRDV1 and J usage is TRDJ4, with 10 bases aligning to TRDD3. The CDR3 is 17 amino acids. J gave up 4 bases and V 0 bases, and 11 bases lay outside the gene matches. Germline V gene sequence: CDR1 TSWWSYY, CDR2 QGS. The CDR3 protein is CALGELRNWGIHKPLIF. As DNA, the CDR3 is TGTGCTCTTGGGGAACTAAGGAATTGGGGGATACACAAACCCCTGATCTTT.

This clone is labeled medium-sized. The chain couples TRDV1 to TRDJ1; 12 bases agree with TRDD3. J was trimmed by 10 bases and V by 1 base; bases with no gene match: 25. The CDR3 has 21 residues. The V gene's germline CDR1 is TSWWSYY and CDR2 QGS. CDR3 sequence reads: CALGEHTFLGYHPGGYALLIF. For the CDR3, the DNA is TGTGCTCTTGGGGAACATACCTTCCTCGGGTACCACCCTGGGGGATACGCGCTACTCATCTTT.

In this sample, this clone turned up a few times. This is likely an artifact of a read error, given a far larger clone one base away. The chain joins TRDV3 to TRDJ1; 12 nucleotides line up with TRDD3. From germline, CDR1 is TVYSNPD and CDR2 GDNSRS (reference sequence). The CDR3 contains 18 residues. V gave up 2 bases and J gave up 5 bases; unmatched junction bases: 18. CDR3 DNA sequence: TGTGCCTTTGCCTTCCTACCAAGATTCTGGGGGATACGGGATAAACTCATCTTT. It encodes CAFAFLPRFWGIRDKLIF.

This clone is medium-sized in the sample. The rearrangement links TRDV3 to TRDJ1, with D maybe TRDD2 (9 bases). The CDR3 loop spans 19 amino acids. V was clipped by 0 bases and J by 2 bases, with 28 bases between them. Germline CDR1 reads TVYSNPD; CDR2 reads GDNSRS (reference sequence). The CDR3 DNA is TGTGCCTTTAGCTTTCCTTCCTACCCCCGGGGGATAAGAACCGATAAACTCATCTTT. Its translation: CAFSFPSYPRGIRTDKLIF. The entire variable domain, with the rest obtained from reference TRDV3 and TRDJ1, is as follows: CDKVTQSSPDQTVASGSEVVLLCTYDTVYSNPDLFWYRIRPDYSFQFVFYGDNSRSEGADFTQGRFSVKHILTQKAFHLVISPVRTEDSATYYCAFSFPSYPRGIRTDKLIFGKGTRVTVEP.

In this sample, this clone turned up a few times. This clone may be a read error of a much larger clone one base away. V is TRDV1 and J is TRDJ1; 10 bases are shared with TRDD3. There are 23 residues in the CDR3. V was clipped by 1 base and J by 0 bases; unmatched bases: 23. Germline values: CDR1 TSWWSYY, CDR2 QGS. CDR3 coding DNA: TGTGCTCTTGGGGAACCATCCCCCCTCAGAGTGGGGGATACCCGTTCGTACACCGATAAACTCATCTTT. Encoded protein: CALGEPSPLRVGDTRSYTDKLIF.